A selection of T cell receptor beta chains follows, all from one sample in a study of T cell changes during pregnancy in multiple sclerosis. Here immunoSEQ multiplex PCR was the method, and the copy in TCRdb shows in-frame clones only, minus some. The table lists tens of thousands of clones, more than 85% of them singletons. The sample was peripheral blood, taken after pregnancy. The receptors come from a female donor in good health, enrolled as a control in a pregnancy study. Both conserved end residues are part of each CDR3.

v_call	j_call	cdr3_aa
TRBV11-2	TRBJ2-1	CASRSGSYNEQFF
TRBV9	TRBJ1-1	CASTPPRGQGKTEAFF
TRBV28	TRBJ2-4	CASSLPQGAKNIQYF
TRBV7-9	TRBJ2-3	CASSLGLAGATDTQYF
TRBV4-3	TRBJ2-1	CASSRDRVSGVYNEQFF
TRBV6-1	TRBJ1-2	CASSEVRTGGYWPSF
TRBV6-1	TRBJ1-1	CASNRQGMNTEAFF
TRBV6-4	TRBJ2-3	CASSQTSAPSTDTQYF
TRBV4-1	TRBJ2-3	CASSQQPGLAGSTDTQYF
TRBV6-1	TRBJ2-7	CASSEWPNRYEQYF
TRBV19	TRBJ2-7	CASSGQLSYEQYF
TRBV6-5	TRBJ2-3	CASSYATESTDTQYF
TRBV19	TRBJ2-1	CASMVDSGAYNEQFF
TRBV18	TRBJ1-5	CASSPDAGGQPQHF
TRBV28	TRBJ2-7	CASSLGPRGFNEQYF
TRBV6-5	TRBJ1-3	CASSAPLRNTIYF
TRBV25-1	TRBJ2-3	CASSERLGTDTQYF
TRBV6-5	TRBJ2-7	CASSYPTGGVYEQYF
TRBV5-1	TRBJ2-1	CASSLVTSEQFF
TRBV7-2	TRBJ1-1	CASSLTENTEAFF
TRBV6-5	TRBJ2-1	CASRRQGGSYNEQFF
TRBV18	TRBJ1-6	CASSPGQGVYSPLHF
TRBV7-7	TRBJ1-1	CASSLSENTEAFF
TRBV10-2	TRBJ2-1	CASSESSGSNEQFF
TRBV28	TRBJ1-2	CASSFWRASGYTF
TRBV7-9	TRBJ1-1	CASSPPRGVNTEAFF
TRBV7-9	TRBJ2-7	CASSFGWGVSGEQYF
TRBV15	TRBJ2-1	CATSRDRVILGDEQFF
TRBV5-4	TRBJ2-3	CASSPIVWTGTDTQYF
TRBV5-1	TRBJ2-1	CASSLGVAGGYNEQFF
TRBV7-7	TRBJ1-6	CASSVDRNSPLHF
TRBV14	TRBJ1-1	CASSRFRPGGMNTEAFF
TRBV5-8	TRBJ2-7	CASSLPGAPTRQYF
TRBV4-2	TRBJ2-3	CASSQGPRGLGTDTQYF
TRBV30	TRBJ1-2	CAWGTPYGYTF
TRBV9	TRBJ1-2	CASSVGQATNYGYTF
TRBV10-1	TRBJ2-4	CASSTFQGNRYIQYF
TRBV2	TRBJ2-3	CASNGQGGADTQYF
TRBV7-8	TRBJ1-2	CASSPLSIYGYTF
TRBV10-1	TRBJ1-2	CASSPSGNYGYTF
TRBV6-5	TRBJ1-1	CASTQRQGFEAFF
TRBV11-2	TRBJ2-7	CASSLGTGGSYEQYF
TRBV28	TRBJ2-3	CASSFPIEGRYTDTQYF
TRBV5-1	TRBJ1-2	CASSPLGQGGGYTF
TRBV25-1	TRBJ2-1	CASSEYLGGDNEQFF
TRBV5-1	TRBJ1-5	CASSWTGSGNQPQHF
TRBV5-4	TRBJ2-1	CASSLVGTGGNEQFF
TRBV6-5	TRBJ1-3	CASSPDKQNTIYF
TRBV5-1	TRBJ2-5	CASSQGTSVLETQYF
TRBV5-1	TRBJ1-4	CASSLDPDSLNEKLFF
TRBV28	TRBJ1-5	CASSSETGGNQPQHF
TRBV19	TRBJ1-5	CASSIGRHSNQPQHF
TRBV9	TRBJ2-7	CASSVGARYSGEQYF